What follows are 22 T cell receptor beta chains derived from one specimen sequenced in a study of chemoradiotherapy in HPV16-positive cancers. Sequencing used immunoSEQ multiplex PCR; TCRdb keeps in-frame clones, though not all of them. The sample has approximately 9,000 clones, roughly 80% seen once. Sampling was conducted from a patient who underwent chemoradiotherapy. Every receptor here comes from a human donor with HPV-associated anogenital cancer.

This clone was seen more than once but under ten times. The chain carries TRBV10-3 and TRBJ2-1; TRBD2 agrees at 8 bases. Germline V gene data show CDR1 as ENHRY and CDR2 as SYGVKD. The CDR3 sequence is 14 residues long. Germline trimming cut 3 bases from V and 4 bases from J; bases unmatched to any gene: 2. For the CDR3, the DNA is TGTGCCATCAGTGAACTAGCGGATTACAATGAGCAGTTCTTC. Protein product: CAISELADYNEQFF.

V usage is TRBV28 and J usage is TRBJ1-5; 8 bases are a match to TRBD1. This CDR3 has 14 amino acids. J was trimmed by 6 bases and V by 2 bases; bases with no gene match: 3. Germline-derived CDR1 and CDR2 are MDHEN and SYDVKM. The CDR3 DNA reads TGTGCCAGCAGTTTACAGGGGGCCGTTCAGCCCCAGCATTTT. It encodes CASSLQGAVQPQHF.

The chain couples TRBV30 to TRBJ2-7; 7 bases are a match to TRBD1. The CDR3 is 14 residues long. The germline CDR1 and CDR2 sequences are GTSNPN and SVGIG (reference sequence). J lost 5 bases, V lost 2 bases, and 9 bases had no gene match. The CDR3 bases are TGTGCCTGGAGTCAGGGCAGGGGGATCGACGAGCAGTACTTC. It is translated as CAWSQGRGIDEQYF.

The V gene is TRBV7-3, the J gene TRBJ2-1, with D tentatively TRBD2 (5 bases). Trimming stripped 5 bases from V and 4 bases from J, with 12 bases between. The CDR3 is 14 residues long. The V gene's germline CDR1 is SGHTA and CDR2 FQGTGA. The CDR3 DNA reads TGTGCCAGCAGCATCCAAGGGAGTTACAATGAGCAGTTCTTC. Amino acid sequence: CASSIQGSYNEQFF.

The CDR3 region has the DNA TGTGCCAGCAGTTCTAGCGGGGGCACAGATACGCAGTATTTT. The encoded protein is CASSSSGGTDTQYF. The chain couples TRBV6-5 to TRBJ2-3, with 9 nucleotides matching TRBD2. CDR1 MNHEY and CDR2 SVGAGI come from the germline V gene. The CDR3 runs 14 residues. V lost 4 bases and J lost 1; bases outside the gene matches: 0.

The chain links TRBV19 to TRBJ2-7; unclear D gene. This CDR3 is built from 14 residues. The V gene's germline CDR1 is LNHDA and CDR2 SQIVND (reference sequence). Trimming removed 5 bases at V and 1 base at J, with 12 bases between. CDR3 nucleotide sequence: TGTGCCAGTAGTGCACAGTTCACGTCCTACGAGCAGTACTTC. Protein product: CASSAQFTSYEQYF.

This sequence joins TRBV9 and TRBJ1-1, with D possibly being TRBD1 (6 bases). V lost 0 bases and J lost 7, with 10 bases in between. This CDR3 is 13 amino acids long. Germline CDR1 SGDLS, CDR2 YYNGEE. For the CDR3, the DNA is TGTGCCAGCAGCGTAGTACAGGGAAGTGAAGCTTTCTTT. Translated, it gives CASSVVQGSEAFF.

The chain carries TRBV11-2 and TRBJ1-2, with TRBD1 matching 8 bases. This CDR3 comprises 14 residues. The germline CDR1 and CDR2 sequences are SGHAT and FQNNGV. V was clipped by 5 bases and J by 8 bases; unmatched bases: 10. CDR3 sequence reads: CASSPLQGARGYTF. CDR3 DNA: TGTGCCAGCAGCCCCCTGCAGGGGGCGCGAGGCTACACCTTC.

The chain is built from TRBV28 and TRBJ2-7; D tentatively reads TRBD1 or TRBD2 (5 bases each). Trimming removed 6 bases from V and 2 bases from J, with 14 bases in between. This CDR3 comprises 14 residues. The germline gives CDR1 MDHEN, CDR2 SYDVKM. The CDR3 reads CASSPTGPPYEQYF. CDR3 nucleotide sequence: TGTGCCAGCAGCCCGACGGGACCCCCCTACGAGCAGTACTTC.

The CDR3 region has the DNA TGCGCCAGCAGCTTGGTGACAGGGGGAACCTACAATGAGCAGTTCTTC. Its protein is CASSLVTGGTYNEQFF. The J gene is TRBJ2-1, the V gene TRBV5-1; TRBD1 matches at 9 bases. The CDR3 is 16 amino acids. After removal of 0 bases from V and 2 bases from J, the junction contained 3 bases not matched to a gene. In germline, CDR1 is SGHRS, CDR2 YFSETQ.

The rearrangement uses TRBV6-6 and TRBJ2-2, with 9 bases aligning to TRBD2. With V trimmed by 2 bases and J by 6 bases, 7 bases remained unmatched. Looked up from germline, CDR1 is MNHNY and CDR2 is SVGAGI (reference sequence). The CDR3 loop spans 16 amino acids. CDR3 bases: TGTGCCAGCAGTTACGGGGCTAGCGGGAATTCCGGGGAGCTGTTTTTT. This codes for CASSYGASGNSGELFF.

The chain uses TRBV15 and TRBJ1-5; maybe TRBD1 (5 bases). Germline CDR1 reads LNHNV; CDR2 reads YYDKDF (reference sequence). Trimming removed 0 bases at V and 4 bases at J, with 7 bases between. This CDR3 comprises 14 residues. This CDR3 reads CATSREHRNQPQHF. CDR3 coding DNA: TGTGCCACCAGCAGAGAGCACAGGAATCAGCCCCAGCATTTT.

This clone was seen once. V usage is TRBV30 and J usage is TRBJ2-3; 10 bases align to TRBD2. The CDR3 totals 17 residues. The V gene end was trimmed by 0 bases and the J gene end by 6 bases; junction bases not matched to a gene: 12. Germline V CDR1 and CDR2: GTSNPN, SVGIG (reference sequence). The CDR3 sequence is CAWSVVAGGSYADTQYF. The CDR3 nucleotides read TGTGCCTGGAGTGTAGTAGCGGGAGGATCTTACGCGGATACGCAGTATTTT.

CDR3 loop: CASSSMGMHEQYF. In DNA, the CDR3 is TGTGCCAGCAGTTCTATGGGGATGCACGAGCAGTACTTC. V and J are TRBV6-5 and TRBJ2-7; no definite D call. The CDR3 length is 13 residues. Germline V gene sequence: CDR1 MNHEY, CDR2 SVGAGI. Deletions cut 4 bases from V and 5 bases from J, with 12 bases between.

CDR3 sequence: CASSLVGGEETQYF. In DNA form, the CDR3 reads TGCGCCAGCAGCCTGGTTGGGGGAGAAGAGACCCAGTACTTC. The chain has TRBV5-1 and TRBJ2-5, with D possibly being TRBD1 or TRBD2 (5 bases each). The CDR3 consists of 14 residues. The ends were cut back, 4 bases at V and 3 bases at J, with 13 bases in the middle. CDR1 is SGHRS, CDR2 YFSETQ, per germline.

CDR3 in DNA: TGTGCCAGCAGGCCGGGACAGGGGCTCAACGGGGAGCTGTTTTTT. Encoded protein: CASRPGQGLNGELFF. The chain combines TRBV5-4 with TRBJ2-2; TRBD1 agrees at 10 bases. Looked up from germline, CDR1 is SGHNT and CDR2 is YYREEE (reference sequence). V shed 5 bases, J shed 7 bases, and the junction held 8 bases outside the gene matches. This CDR3 comprises 15 residues.

Judged by abundance, this clone is medium-sized (0.01 to 0.1%). The gene calls are TRBV4-2 and TRBJ2-1; TRBD2 agrees at 12 bases. The CDR3 extends over 18 amino acids. CDR1 LGHNA and CDR2 YNFKEQ come from the germline V gene. The V gene end was trimmed by 2 bases and the J gene end by 4 bases; junction bases not matched to a gene: 9. CDR3 nucleotide sequence: TGTGCCAGCAGCCAATCTCTTGGACTAGCGGGACTTTACAATGAGCAGTTCTTC. This encodes CASSQSLGLAGLYNEQFF.

This clone was recorded only once. The V gene is TRBV15, the J gene TRBJ2-7; TRBD1 matches at 10 bases. V lost 0 bases to trimming and J lost 5 bases; unmatched junction nucleotides: 4. The CDR3 has 15 amino acids. Germline V gene data show CDR1 as LNHNV and CDR2 as YYDKDF (reference sequence). The DNA of the CDR3 is TGTGCCACCAGCAGAGAGGGACAGGGGACACACGAGCAGTACTTC. This translates into CATSREGQGTHEQYF.

The rearrangement joins TRBV11-2 to TRBJ2-2; D is unresolved. Trimming pared 3 bases from V and 7 bases from J, leaving 9 bases between. The CDR3 sequence is 13 residues long. Germline V gene data show CDR1 as SGHAT and CDR2 as FQNNGV. Here the CDR3 reads CASSFLSGGELFF. In DNA, the CDR3 is TGTGCCAGCAGCTTTCTGTCAGGCGGGGAGCTGTTTTTT. Variable domain in full (rest from reference TRBV11-2 and TRBJ2-2): EAGVAQSPRYKIIEKRQSVAFWCNPISGHATLYWYQQILGQGPKLLIQFQNNGVVDDSQLPKDRFSAERLKGVDSTLKIQPAKLEDSAVYLCASSFLSGGELFFGEGSRLTVL.

The chain carries TRBV7-2 and TRBJ2-1; D gene uncertain. Germline V gene sequence: CDR1 SGHTA, CDR2 FQGNSA. The CDR3 covers 12 residues. Trimming pared 3 bases from V and 4 bases from J, leaving 4 bases between. Here the CDR3 reads CASSFLYNEQFF. CDR3 DNA sequence: TGTGCCAGCAGCTTCCTATACAATGAGCAGTTCTTC. Supplemented by reference TRBV7-2 and TRBJ2-1, the full variable domain reads GAGVSQSPSNKVTEKGKDVELRCDPISGHTALYWYRQSLGQGLEFLIYFQGNSAPDKSGLPSDRFSAERTGGSVSTLTIQRTQQEDSAVYLCASSFLYNEQFFGPGTRLTVL.

The V call is TRBV29-1, the J call TRBJ1-2; 9 bases align to TRBD1. Losses at the gene ends were 0 bases for V and 4 bases for J; bases not matched to a gene: 6. The germline V gene has CDR1 SQVTM and CDR2 ANQGSEA. The CDR3 is made up of 15 amino acids. The CDR3, as DNA: TGCAGCGTTGAAGAACGGGACAGGGTGATCTATGGCTACACCTTC. Translating it yields CSVEERDRVIYGYTF.

The chain joins TRBV7-9 to TRBJ2-2, with D perhaps TRBD2 (6 bases). Per germline, CDR1 SEHNR and CDR2 FQNEAQ (reference sequence). V was clipped by 3 bases and J by 1 base, with 9 bases between them. The CDR3 is 15 amino acids. The CDR3 DNA reads as TGTGCCAGCAGCTTTTGGCGGGGGAACACCGGGGAGCTGTTTTTT. Translated, it gives CASSFWRGNTGELFF.